The 4 T cell receptor beta chains listed next were all sequenced from one sample in a study of T cell responses to AZD1222 COVID-19 vaccine. Here immunoSEQ multiplex PCR was the method, and the copy in TCRdb shows in-frame clones only, minus some. Among about 110,000 clones listed, about 89% were seen once. This specimen was peripheral blood, taken 28 days after the second AZD1222 dose. The origin of the receptors is an adult who received the AZD1222 COVID-19 vaccine.

The rearrangement uses TRBV29-1 and TRBJ2-7; D not certain. This CDR3 has 12 amino acids. Germline CDR1 SQVTM, CDR2 ANQGSEA. V was trimmed by 2 bases and J by 2 bases, leaving 7 bases between them. CDR3 residues: CSVERRPYEQYF. CDR3 nucleotide sequence: TGCAGCGTTGAACGCAGGCCCTACGAGCAGTACTTC.

This clone was detected only once. The genes are TRBV19 and TRBJ1-1, with TRBD1 matching 8 bases. The germline gives CDR1 LNHDA, CDR2 SQIVND (reference sequence). Trimming cost V 6 bases and J 4 bases; bases outside gene matches: 4. The CDR3 is made up of 13 amino acids. The CDR3 here is CASSLTGATEAFF. The CDR3, as DNA: TGTGCCAGTAGCCTGACAGGGGCCACTGAAGCTTTCTTT.

The chain combines TRBV6-2 or TRBV6-3 with TRBJ2-3, with D possibly being TRBD1 or TRBD2 (5 bases each). This CDR3 has 18 amino acids. The germline V gene has CDR1 MNHEY and CDR2 SVGEGT. Trimming shortened V by 0 bases and J by 7 bases, and 23 bases separated the two germline ends. In nucleotides, the CDR3 is TGTGCCAGCAGTTACTCGATCCTGGGGGATACGACACGGTATACGCAGTATTTT. This gives the protein CASSYSILGDTTRYTQYF.

The V gene is TRBV7-3, the J gene TRBJ2-7; TRBD2 matches 11 bases. The CDR3 contains 15 residues. V lost 6 bases, J lost 4 bases, and 8 bases stayed unmatched. Germline V gene lookup returns CDR1 SGHTA and CDR2 FQGTGA. The CDR3 region is CASSRLAGGRYEQYF. CDR3 coding DNA: TGTGCCAGCAGTCGCCTAGCGGGAGGACGGTACGAGCAGTACTTC.